This note documents a single T cell receptor (beta chain) sequence. What it binds is unknown. The sample is drawn from a study of human versus mouse CDR3 diversity and MHC coevolution. Study-level background: Reportedly, immunoSEQ detects one in 200,000 T cells with minimized PCR bias. Each sample yielded about 0.6 x 10^7 to 1.8 x 10^7 valid reads.

Findings and caveats of the study: Human T cells underwent selection on more than five different MHC II alleles. Humans had the largest estimated TCR beta repertoire, 1.5 million or so clonotypes.

Some clones are missing from TCRdb's copy, which holds only in-frame ones; the method was immunoSEQ multiplex PCR. The top ten clones hold 1.3% to 1.5% of a sample with roughly 86,000 clones, just under 95% of them seen once. Germline V gene data show CDR1 as SGHAT and CDR2 as FQNNGV. The CDR3 sequence is 15 residues long. With 6 bases removed from V and 0 bases from J, the gap between germline ends came to 15 bases. Specimen: naive CD4+ T cells from blood. Subset here: CD45RO-negative CD62L-positive naive CD4 T cells. The V call is TRBV11-2, the J call TRBJ2-7; possibly TRBD2 for D (6 bases). This TCR derives from a person aged 30-70 years in good health. CDR3 protein: CASSHGTLSSYEQYF. CDR3 in DNA: TGTGCCAGCAGTCACGGGACTCTCAGCTCCTACGAGCAGTACTTC.